This T cell receptor beta chain emerged from a study of shared clonotypes between healthy human individuals. Comments on this clone: Its antigen remains unknown.

CDR3 length: 16 residues. Germline CDR1 and CDR2: MNHEY and SMNVEV (reference sequence). The V end was cut by 1 base, the J end by 1 base, with 10 bases between. Study outcomes and limitations: The study found roughly 5.3% of naive CD4 clonotypes shared across a few donors. Non-shared clonotypes showed lower generation probabilities than clonotypes common to all four donors. Researchers found naive subsets generally carried larger estimated richness than memory subsets.

At deep level, the assay was performed. Sequencing used immunoSEQ multiplex PCR; TCRdb keeps in-frame clones, though not all of them. The data show some 1.1 million clones, around three quarters seen once. The V and J genes are TRBV27 and TRBJ2-2; D is possibly TRBD1 or TRBD2 (5 bases each). The clonotype was recovered from a man between 18 and 29 years old in good health. Some clones in this sample may be carry-over from other donors' samples. Sequenced input: memory CD4+ T cells from PBMCs. The subset denotes: CD45RA-negative fraction. The CDR3 bases are TGTGCCAGCAGTTTATGGGGGATCCAGAACACCGGGGAGCTGTTTTTT. It specifies CASSLWGIQNTGELFF.